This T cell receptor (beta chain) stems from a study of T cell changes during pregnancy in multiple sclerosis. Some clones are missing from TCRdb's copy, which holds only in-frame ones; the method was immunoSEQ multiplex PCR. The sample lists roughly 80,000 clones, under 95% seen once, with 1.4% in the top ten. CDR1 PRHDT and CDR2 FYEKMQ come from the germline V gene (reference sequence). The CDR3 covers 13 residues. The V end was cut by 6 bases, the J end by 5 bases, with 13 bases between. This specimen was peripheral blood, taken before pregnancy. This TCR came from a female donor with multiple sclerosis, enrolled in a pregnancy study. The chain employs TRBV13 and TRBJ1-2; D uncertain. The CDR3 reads CASSFAGMYGYTF. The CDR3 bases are TGTGCCAGCAGTTTCGCAGGAATGTATGGCTACACCTTC.